This TCR beta chain emerged from a study of T cells in women clearing cervical HPV infection (dated by TCRdb to 2016 to 2018). Background on the whole study: The cases were about 23 women with histologically confirmed HPV16-related CIN3 or worse, and 2 of those women had invasive cancers. The 20 to 25 controls were women who cleared a single incident HPV16 infection within 12 months without developing precancer or cancer. This exploratory proof-of-principle case-control study, nested within the Guanacaste HPV Natural History Study in Costa Rica, compared TCR repertoires among women with different cervical HPV16 outcomes. Case blood was taken at the visit when the lesion was first identified, whereas control blood was taken when infection was no longer detected. Cases and controls were matched on year of sample collection and on age within five years. Among cases, blood sampling occurred a median of around 160 days after lesion detection, with an interquartile range of roughly 90 to 230 days. In the parent cohort, some 11,000 women aged 18 or older were enrolled in Guanacaste, Costa Rica, during about 1993 to 1994 and then followed for six to eight years. Cases had a median age of approximately 35 years compared with 38 for controls, and baseline characteristics showed no significant differences between the groups. Because only a few women had HLA typing data, the possibility that HLA type acted as a confounder could not be ruled out. Five blinded duplicates per group were added as quality controls, giving 60 or so samples: 50 or so participants and approximately ten replicates. Study-level results and caveats: Across sequencing depths, CIN3+ cases showed significantly higher TCR repertoire richness than controls, but evenness did not differ between the groups. Cases were distinguished from controls with an estimated AUC of approximately 0.79 by random forest classifiers combining richness and V gene abundances. Whether associations preceded infection or resulted from infection could not be shown with the cross-sectional design, and effector/memory subsets and HPV-specific T cells were not isolated. TRBV6-7 relative abundance was lower in cases than in controls (roughly 0.11% versus 0.16%; Bonferroni P = 0.0008). Because the number of T cells per sample was unknown, the richness differences could reflect varying T-cell content rather than repertoire biology.

Including cysteine and phenylalanine, the CDR3 has 14 amino acids. The DNA covers only part of the CDR3, 33 bases in frame from base 1. In the germline V gene (reference sequence), CDR1 corresponds to SEHNR and CDR2 to FQNEAQ. Trimming leaves V shorter by 6 bases and J shorter by 9 bases, with the junction holding 10 bases beyond the gene matches. Every participant had a single incident cervical HPV16 infection, and women with prevalent HPV16 infections were excluded. Cervical HPV DNA was detected with MY09/MY11 PCR, and genotyping was done by dot-blot hybridization. Fifteen mL of heparinized blood were centrifuged, and the buffy coat was split into aliquots, frozen at -30 degrees C, and then kept at -80 degrees C. QIAGEN kits were used to extract genomic DNA from the buffy coat specimens. As to this clone: Its binding antigen is unknown. Read sequence stops 3 residues before the CDR3 end, and the germline J gene provides the missing end.

The immunoSEQ assay used multiplex PCR to amplify TCR beta CDR3 regions from an average of roughly 1,200 ng of genomic DNA per sample. Primer bias was corrected in the assay by using a complete synthetic TCR repertoire to establish an amplification baseline. The amplicons were sequenced on the Illumina platform. The original methods were these. Sequence errors were corrected by clustering with frequency ratios and a modified nearest-neighbor algorithm, and the sequences were then analyzed in the immunoSEQ Analyzer using IMGT gene definitions. At each rarefaction depth, TCR richness and evenness were averaged over 20 rarefaction repeats, and samples with fewer sequences than the depth were excluded. Wilcoxon rank sum tests with FDR correction were used to compare relative abundances of V, D and J genes between the groups. In the blinded duplicates, the intraclass correlation was around 96% for TCR richness and averaged about 80% across approximately 60 gene segments. TCRdb provides this immuneACCESS table in a form limited to in-frame rearrangements. Some clones are lacking; in checked studies, under half of them reflect an unresolved V gene, and why the rest are absent is not known. V, J and clone size are taken as reported in that table, and D and trimming were inferred from the DNA itself. This sample's table carries just under 35,000 clones. The ten top clones hold roughly 1.6% of the sample.

This receptor was identified in a woman aged 18 to 75 with a cervical HPV16 infection that either progressed to CIN3+ or cleared (not recorded which). The V gene is TRBV7-9 and the J gene is TRBJ2-1, with 8 bases in between that match TRBD1. The specimen was blood buffy coat. CDR3 protein: CASRLDRAFSEQFF. CDR3 DNA, as far as it was read: TGTGCCAGCAGATTGGACAGGGCGTTCAGTGAG.